The 12 T cell receptor beta chains given below trace back to one sample, sequenced in a study of chemoradiotherapy in HPV16-positive cancers. Measured with immunoSEQ multiplex PCR; TCRdb has only the in-frame clones, and not every one. This sample yields about 6,500 clones, of which 90% are seen a single time; over 1.5% belongs to the top ten. Source: blood, taken from a patient who underwent chemoradiotherapy. The source is a human donor with HPV-associated anogenital cancer.

The chain carries TRBV7-2 and TRBJ2-7; D may match TRBD1 or TRBD2 (6 bases each). Germline V gene sequence: CDR1 SGHTA, CDR2 FQGNSA. This CDR3 comprises 16 residues. V was clipped by 2 bases and J by 1 base, with 15 bases between them. CDR3 protein: CASSLTGAGSSYEQYF. CDR3 coding DNA: TGTGCCAGCAGCTTAACGGGGGCCGGCTCTTCCTACGAGCAGTACTTC. The full variable domain, in which reference TRBV7-2 and TRBJ2-7 provide the parts outside the CDR3, is GAGVSQSPSNKVTEKGKDVELRCDPISGHTALYWYRQSLGQGLEFLIYFQGNSAPDKSGLPSDRFSAERTGGSVSTLTIQRTQQEDSAVYLCASSLTGAGSSYEQYFGPGTRLTVT.

This clone occurred once. The rearrangement uses TRBV29-1 and TRBJ2-7; D is unresolved. The V end lost 1 base, the J end lost 7 bases, and 17 bases lay between the germline ends. From germline, CDR1 is SQVTM and CDR2 ANQGSEA. There are 14 residues in the CDR3. CDR3 bases: TGCAGCGTTGAAGGGTCGAGCTTCATCGGGGAGCAGTACTTC. Protein sequence: CSVEGSSFIGEQYF.

V gene TRBV6-5 combines with J gene TRBJ2-1; D uncertain. In germline, CDR1 is MNHEY, CDR2 SVGAGI. CDR3 length: 12 residues. Deletions cut 3 bases from V and 8 bases from J, with 8 bases between. For the CDR3, the DNA is TGTGCCAGCAGTTATGAAGGATATGAGCAGTTCTTC. Translating it yields CASSYEGYEQFF.

The chain employs TRBV5-4 and TRBJ1-1; D not resolved. Trimming pared 0 bases from V and 0 bases from J, leaving 6 bases between. The CDR3 is 14 residues long. Germline V gene lookup returns CDR1 SGHNT and CDR2 YYREEE (reference sequence). CDR3 DNA: TGTGCCAGCAGCTTGGAGGGTTTGAACACTGAAGCTTTCTTT. This translates into CASSLEGLNTEAFF.

This rearrangement joins TRBV6-6 to TRBJ2-1; possibly TRBD1 for D (6 bases). The CDR3 runs 16 residues. The ends were cut back, 6 bases at V and 3 bases at J, with 18 bases in the middle. The germline V gene encodes CDR1 MNHNY and CDR2 SVGAGI (reference sequence). Here the CDR3 reads CASRDKTGFNYNEQFF. The CDR3 DNA reads as TGTGCCAGCAGAGATAAGACAGGTTTTAACTACAATGAGCAGTTCTTC.

V and J are TRBV5-4 and TRBJ2-2, with D perhaps assigned TRBD1 or TRBD2 (5 bases each). V lost 0 bases and J 3 bases, leaving 9 bases between the germline ends. This CDR3 spans 15 amino acids. Germline V CDR1 and CDR2: SGHNT, YYREEE (reference sequence). CDR3 amino acids: CASSLGGIHTGELFF. The DNA for the CDR3 is TGTGCCAGCAGCTTGGGGGGGATTCACACCGGGGAGCTGTTTTTT.

V usage is TRBV18 and J usage is TRBJ2-7; D possibly corresponds to TRBD2 (5 bases). V lost 8 bases to trimming and J lost 2 bases, with 16 bases between them. This CDR3 spans 14 amino acids. CDR1 and CDR2 (germline): KGHSH, LQKENI. CDR3 region: CASVPGNSPYEQYF. In DNA form, the CDR3 reads TGTGCCAGCGTACCCGGGAATAGCCCCTACGAGCAGTACTTC. Variable domain in full (rest from reference TRBV18 and TRBJ2-7): NAGVMQNPRHLVRRRGQEARLRCSPMKGHSHVYWYRQLPEEGLKFMVYLQKENIIDESGMPKERFSAEFPKEGPSILRIQQVVRGDSAAYFCASVPGNSPYEQYFGPGTRLTVT.

The rearrangement joins TRBV28 to TRBJ1-2, with a tentative D call TRBD1 (5 bases). V shed 10 bases and J shed 5 bases, with 11 bases lying between them. Germline loops: CDR1 MDHEN, CDR2 SYDVKM. This CDR3 is built from 11 residues. The CDR3 nucleotides are TGTGCCATCGGGGGGGTATATGGCTACACCTTC. Its protein is CAIGGVYGYTF.

V usage is TRBV6-5 and J usage is TRBJ1-2; D gene unclear. The germline gives CDR1 MNHEY, CDR2 SVGAGI. This CDR3 has 13 amino acids. Trimming removed 6 bases from V and 5 bases from J, with 13 bases in between. CDR3 protein: CASSQDRGYGYTF. CDR3 in DNA: TGTGCCAGCAGCCAAGATCGCGGATATGGCTACACCTTC.

V is TRBV9 and J is TRBJ2-3; TRBD2 agrees at 14 bases. The CDR3 sequence is 16 residues long. Trimming took 3 bases from V and 3 from J; bases not matched to a gene: 3. From germline, CDR1 is SGDLS and CDR2 YYNGEE. The CDR3 protein is CASSARTSGRTDTQYF. CDR3 coding DNA: TGTGCCAGCAGCGCCAGGACTAGCGGGAGGACAGATACGCAGTATTTT.

The chain links TRBV5-1 to TRBJ2-7; D perhaps matches TRBD2 (7 bases). There are 16 residues in the CDR3. With 2 bases removed from V and 3 bases from J, the gap between germline ends came to 18 bases. Germline V lookup: CDR1 SGHRS, CDR2 YFSETQ. The CDR3 sequence is CASSLGGAGAIYEQYF. The CDR3 bases are TGCGCCAGCAGCTTAGGTGGGGCGGGGGCGATCTACGAGCAGTACTTC.

The chain joins TRBV29-1 to TRBJ2-3; 9 bases fit TRBD2. Germline CDR1 and CDR2: SQVTM and ANQGSEA. This CDR3 has 15 residues. After removal of 7 bases from V and 4 bases from J, the junction contained 12 bases not matched to a gene. The CDR3 loop is CSAAWTSALADTQYF. As DNA, the CDR3 is TGCAGCGCCGCCTGGACTAGCGCGTTGGCAGATACGCAGTATTTT.